This T cell receptor beta chain stems from a study of blood T cell repertoires in COVID-19 (dated by TCRdb to the early 2020s). Looking at the study overall: The collaborator samples originated in the United States, Italy and Spain and spanned the acute and convalescent phases of COVID-19. The prospective study material was composed of cDNA or gDNA derived from T cells, B-cell-depleted T cells, or PBMCs. The dataset comprised deeply sampled blood TCRbeta repertoires from subjects exposed to, actively infected with, or recovered from COVID-19. The repertoires were released in a freely available public database meant as a resource for research on the immune response to SARS-CoV-2. Samples were obtained from the ongoing ImmuneRACE study (first 160 participants) and from about 1,300 subjects provided by 6 global collaborators. Nearly every sample came with metadata listing a de-identified subject ID, COVID-19 status, age in years and sex. Where available, HLA class I and class II types were obtained from metadata supplied by the sample provider rather than from assay-based typing.

Another Seattle source contributed samples from volunteer blood donors who had recovered from COVID-19. Whole blood was collected in K2EDTA tubes by collaborating institutions according to the institutions' own protocols. For TCRbeta analysis, collaborator samples were shipped as frozen whole blood, as isolated PBMCs, or as DNA extracted from either sample type. What the research found in general, with its limitations: How much clinical and demographic metadata was included differed by source and by participant, and the metadata was provided uncurated.

This clone is a singleton in its sample. Its antigen remains undetermined. Base qualities were left out, and no much larger clone turns up one base away. From V the trimming removes 5 bases and from J it removes 7 bases, while the gene matches leave 12 bases of the junction unaccounted for. The CDR1 and CDR2 encoded by the germline V gene are SGHTA and FQGNSA. Spanning cysteine to phenylalanine, the CDR3 consists of 15 amino acids. Only the CDR3 DNA stays, 45 bases, in frame from base 1. TCRbeta CDR3 regions were amplified from genomic DNA using the immunoSEQ Assay, a bias-controlled multiplex PCR. For the original study's pipeline: Within the assay, amplification of reference gene primers was used to estimate how many nucleated cells each sample contained. To quantify the absolute abundance of each unique TCRbeta CDR3 rearrangement, sequence reads were collapsed and filtered. For each sample, productive Simpson clonality was calculated by taking the square root of Simpson's diversity index across productive rearrangements. TCRdb limited this immuneACCESS table to in-frame rearrangements with V and J called. A share of clones is missing; checked studies link under half to unresolved V genes, and the rest is unexplained. Clone size and V and J calls were adopted from that table, with D and trimming inferred from the DNA. Across this sample there are around 240,000 clones, with 86% seen only once. The ten biggest clones cover 2.5% to 3.5% of the sample.

This TCR came from a woman younger than 45 who had recovered from COVID-19. Sequencing was done on a sample of peripheral blood. The rearranged chain carries TRBV7-2 and TRBJ2-5; the junction holds 8 bases that match TRBD2. The CDR3 region: CASSPPAGGVGTQYF. In nucleotides, the sequence is TGTGCCAGCAGCCCCCCGGCGGGGGGTGTTGGGACCCAGTACTTC. Extended through the reference TRBV7-2 and TRBJ2-5 proteins, this CDR3 yields the full variable domain: GAGVSQSPSNKVTEKGKDVELRCDPISGHTALYWYRQSLGQGLEFLIYFQGNSAPDKSGLPSDRFSAERTGGSVSTLTIQRTQQEDSAVYLCASSPPAGGVGTQYFGPGTRLLVL.